Following are 30 T cell receptor beta chains from one sample sequenced in a study of T cell repertoires in aging, cancer and after chemotherapy. A mixed TRB-A/B primer pool amplified rearranged TRB by multiplex touch-down PCR. A single record per CDR3 protein comes from TCRdb applying MiXCR to the multiplex PCR reads. Of roughly 1,800 distinct CDR3 sequences in the sample, 25% to 30% are singletons; the top ten hold roughly half. Peripheral blood genomic DNA, not sorted cells or RNA, was the template. The sample consisted of blood. These receptors were obtained from a human donor with a solid tumor.

By sample fraction, this clonotype is medium-sized. This chain joins TRBV27 and TRBJ1-2, with TRBD1 as a possible D gene (5 bases). Trimming pared 5 bases from V and 4 bases from J, leaving 17 bases between. CDR1 is MNHEY, CDR2 SMNVEV, per germline (reference sequence). The CDR3 covers 15 residues. The CDR3 region has the DNA TGTGCCAGCAGTCCCCAGGGTACTCTCCTCTATGGCTACACCTTC. Protein: CASSPQGTLLYGYTF.

This clonotype is medium-sized within its sample. The chain links TRBV12-3 or TRBV12-4 to TRBJ2-2; no clear D. CDR3 length: 13 residues. V was clipped by 6 bases and J by 0 bases, with 5 bases between them. The CDR3 sequence: CASRGTNTGELFF. Written as DNA, the CDR3 is TGTGCCAGCAGGGGGACGAACACCGGGGAGCTGTTTTTT.

This chain links TRBV28 with TRBJ2-1; TRBD2 matches 10 bases. CDR3 length: 14 residues. The V gene end was trimmed by 3 bases and the J gene end by 9 bases; junction bases not matched to a gene: 5. Germline CDR1 MDHEN, CDR2 SYDVKM. The chain's CDR3 is CASSFQGLAPEQFF. The CDR3, as DNA: TGTGCCAGCAGTTTCCAGGGACTAGCGCCTGAGCAGTTCTTC.

The V call is TRBV27, the J call TRBJ2-7, with D unclear. Germline V gene data show CDR1 as MNHEY and CDR2 as SMNVEV (reference sequence). Between the trimmed V and J ends, which lost 4 bases and 3 bases, there was a span of 13 bases. This CDR3 region has 14 residues. This chain's CDR3 is CASSYQANNYEQYF. CDR3 nucleotides: TGTGCCAGCAGTTACCAAGCAAACAACTACGAGCAGTACTTC.

By share, this clonotype ranks as medium-sized (0.01 to 0.1%). This chain connects TRBV6-5 to TRBJ2-7; D may match TRBD1 or TRBD2 (5 bases each). Trimming cost V 4 bases and J 4 bases, with 11 bases left between them. This CDR3 is built from 13 residues. The germline gives CDR1 MNHEY, CDR2 SVGAGI. The CDR3 nucleotides are TGTGCCAGCAGTTCCGGGACCCTATACGAGCAGTACTTC. It is translated as CASSSGTLYEQYF.

The chain combines TRBV27 with TRBJ1-6; 9 bases match TRBD1. V lost 2 bases to trimming and J lost 14 bases; unmatched junction nucleotides: 7. Germline CDR1 is MNHEY and CDR2 is SMNVEV (reference sequence). CDR3 length equals 14 residues. In DNA form, the CDR3 reads TGTGCCAGCAGTTTAGGGACAGGGACTCCGTCCCTCCACTTT. Protein product: CASSLGTGTPSLHF.

This chain connects TRBV20-1 to TRBJ1-6; D call uncertain. Per germline, CDR1 DFQATT and CDR2 SNEGSKA (reference sequence). The V end lost 2 bases, the J end lost 8 bases, and 7 bases lay between the germline ends. The CDR3 contains 12 residues. The CDR3 coding sequence is TGCAGTGCTAGAACCCTAGATTCACCCCTCCACTTT. This sequence encodes CSARTLDSPLHF.

This clonotype is medium-sized by share. The chain links TRBV6-6 to TRBJ2-7; weak D call: TRBD2 (5 bases). The CDR3 covers 11 residues. Germline CDR1 MNHNY, CDR2 SVGAGI (reference sequence). Between the trimmed V and J ends, which lost 4 bases and 5 bases, there was a span of 6 bases. This CDR3 reads CASSFGDEQYF. DNA for the CDR3: TGTGCCAGCAGTTTCGGGGACGAGCAGTACTTC.

The chain links TRBV27 to TRBJ1-5, with 9 bases matching TRBD1. This CDR3 has 14 amino acids. With 6 bases clipped from V and 6 bases from J, the junction kept 6 bases outside the gene matches. From germline, CDR1 is MNHEY and CDR2 SMNVEV (reference sequence). CDR3 sequence: CASRGQGKGQPQHF. The DNA for the CDR3 is TGTGCCAGCAGGGGACAGGGAAAGGGTCAGCCCCAGCATTTT.

This sequence joins TRBV11-2 and TRBJ1-2; 10 bases match TRBD1. Germline V CDR1 and CDR2: SGHAT, FQNNGV. CDR3 length: 13 amino acids. The J segment lost 6 bases and the V segment lost 5 bases, leaving 3 bases of the junction unmatched. The CDR3 sequence: CASSTGTGDGYTF. The CDR3 DNA reads as TGTGCCAGCAGCACCGGGACAGGGGATGGCTACACCTTC. Looking up the rest from reference TRBV11-2 and TRBJ1-2 gives the full variable domain: EAGVAQSPRYKIIEKRQSVAFWCNPISGHATLYWYQQILGQGPKLLIQFQNNGVVDDSQLPKDRFSAERLKGVDSTLKIQPAKLEDSAVYLCASSTGTGDGYTFGSGTRLTVV.

The chain couples TRBV27 to TRBJ2-7, with D possibly TRBD2 on 7 matching bases. Germline CDR1 MNHEY, CDR2 SMNVEV (reference sequence). The CDR3 is made up of 14 amino acids. V dropped 3 bases and J dropped 7 bases, with 16 bases sitting between them. CDR3 nucleotide sequence: TGTGCCAGCAGTTTGGGGGGCGGGGGCGCTGAGCAGTACTTC. Amino acid sequence: CASSLGGGGAEQYF.

This clonotype was seen only a few times. This sequence joins TRBV5-5 and TRBJ1-2; D is ambiguous. The germline V gene has CDR1 SGHKS and CDR2 YYEKEE (reference sequence). This CDR3 is built from 14 residues. V was trimmed by 3 bases and J by 4 bases, leaving 13 bases between them. The CDR3 DNA reads TGTGCCAGCAGCTCGCCCTACGGCTTCTATGGCTACACCTTC. Protein sequence: CASSSPYGFYGYTF.

This clonotype is medium-sized by share. The chain employs TRBV12-3 or TRBV12-4 and TRBJ1-2; unclear D gene. The CDR3 totals 13 residues. The V and J ends lost 5 bases and 3 bases respectively, with 10 bases between them. CDR3 sequence reads: CASSGRTYYGYTF. CDR3 DNA sequence: TGTGCCAGCAGTGGACGGACGTACTATGGCTACACCTTC.

Notes on this clonotype: One junction end disagrees with the germline gene, perhaps due to a read error. The genes are TRBV7-2 and TRBJ2-7; 13 bases fit TRBD2. Germline V gives CDR1 SGHTA, CDR2 FQGNSA. This CDR3 is 15 amino acids long. The CDR3 DNA reads TGTGCCAGCAGTTGGACTAGCGGGGGCTCCTACGAACAGTACTTC. It yields the protein CASSWTSGGSYEQYF.

This rearrangement joins TRBV6-5 to TRBJ1-1, with D maybe TRBD1 (6 bases). The germline V gene encodes CDR1 MNHEY and CDR2 SVGAGI. This CDR3 is 12 amino acids long. Trimming removed 6 bases at V and 5 bases at J, with 10 bases between. CDR3 loop: CASSQGLTEAFF. The DNA for the CDR3 is TGTGCCAGCAGCCAGGGGTTAACTGAAGCTTTCTTT.

V is TRBV7-9 and J is TRBJ2-3; D might be TRBD1 (5 bases). This CDR3 contains 14 residues. CDR1 and CDR2 from the germline V gene are SEHNR and FQNEAQ (reference sequence). V was shortened by 9 bases and J by 0 bases, with 13 bases between the two germline ends. CDR3 amino acids: CASGRQGSTDTQYF. CDR3 DNA sequence: TGTGCCAGTGGCCGGCAGGGAAGCACAGATACGCAGTATTTT.

The J gene is TRBJ2-7, the V gene TRBV11-2; the match to TRBD1 covers 10 bases. The germline gives CDR1 SGHAT, CDR2 FQNNGV. This CDR3 comprises 15 residues. V gave up 4 bases and J gave up 2 bases; unmatched junction bases: 5. DNA of the CDR3: TGTGCCAGCAGCTCCTCCGGGACAGGGGCCTACGAGCAGTACTTC. Translation gives CASSSSGTGAYEQYF.

The chain uses TRBV7-2 and TRBJ1-5; the D gene is possibly TRBD1 (6 bases). The CDR3 has 15 amino acids. V lost 2 bases and J lost 2, with 10 bases in between. The germline gives CDR1 SGHTA, CDR2 FQGNSA. CDR3 nucleotide sequence: TGTGCCAGCAGCTTAAAGTCAGGGGGCAATCAGCCCCAGCATTTT. This sequence encodes CASSLKSGGNQPQHF. Looking up the rest from reference TRBV7-2 and TRBJ1-5 gives the full variable domain: GAGVSQSPSNKVTEKGKDVELRCDPISGHTALYWYRQSLGQGLEFLIYFQGNSAPDKSGLPSDRFSAERTGGSVSTLTIQRTQQEDSAVYLCASSLKSGGNQPQHFGDGTRLSIL.

This chain links TRBV7-2 with TRBJ2-5; D is possibly TRBD1 (5 bases). Germline loops: CDR1 SGHTA, CDR2 FQGNSA. The CDR3 loop spans 14 amino acids. The CDR3, as DNA: TGTGTTAGCAGCCCCCGACAGAACCAAGAGACCCAGTACTTC. This translates into CVSSPRQNQETQYF.

In its sample, this clonotype was seen a few times. The gene calls are TRBV12-3 or TRBV12-4 and TRBJ1-3; D gene unclear. V shed 4 bases and J shed 4 bases, with 8 bases lying between them. CDR3 length: 13 amino acids. The CDR3 protein is CASSWGRGNTIYF. The CDR3 DNA reads as TGTGCCAGCAGTTGGGGTAGGGGAAACACCATATATTTT.

This clonotype occurred a few times. The chain's CDR3 is CASSLTGIHNEQFF. The CDR3 nucleotides read TGCGCCAGCAGCTTGACAGGGATCCACAATGAGCAGTTCTTC. V gene TRBV5-1 combines with J gene TRBJ2-1; tentatively, D is TRBD1 (6 bases). Germline CDR1 SGHRS, CDR2 YFSETQ. The V and J ends lost 1 base and 5 bases respectively, with 10 bases between them. The CDR3 extends over 14 amino acids.

There are a few counts of this clonotype. This chain links TRBV5-6 with TRBJ2-5; 7 positions agree with TRBD2. The ends lost 2 bases at V and 2 bases at J; junction bases unmatched: 6. CDR1 is SGHDT, CDR2 YYEEEE, per germline. The CDR3 length is 15 residues. CDR3 loop: CASSFWRGIQETQYF. The DNA of the CDR3 is TGTGCCAGCAGCTTTTGGCGGGGGATTCAAGAGACCCAGTACTTC.

The rearrangement joins TRBV7-2 to TRBJ2-7, with 12 nucleotides matching TRBD2. V lost 5 bases, J lost 7 bases, and 9 bases stayed unmatched. The CDR3 contains 15 residues. CDR1 is SGHTA, CDR2 FQGNSA, per germline. In nucleotides, the CDR3 is TGTGCCAGCAGCCCCCGGACTAGCGGGGTGGCGGAGCAGTACTTC. It specifies CASSPRTSGVAEQYF. Combining the CDR3 with reference TRBV7-2 and TRBJ2-7 gives the whole variable domain GAGVSQSPSNKVTEKGKDVELRCDPISGHTALYWYRQSLGQGLEFLIYFQGNSAPDKSGLPSDRFSAERTGGSVSTLTIQRTQQEDSAVYLCASSPRTSGVAEQYFGPGTRLTVT.

J is TRBJ2-7 and V is TRBV28, with TRBD1 identical over 9 bases. CDR3 length: 16 residues. V lost 3 bases to trimming and J lost 0 bases; unmatched junction nucleotides: 6. Germline V CDR1 and CDR2: MDHEN, SYDVKM. The CDR3 nucleotides read TGTGCCAGCAGTTTCGTAGGACAGGGGAGCTCCTACGAGCAGTACTTC. It translates to CASSFVGQGSSYEQYF. Full variable domain (outside the CDR3, taken from reference TRBV28 and TRBJ2-7): DVKVTQSSRYLVKRTGEKVFLECVQDMDHENMFWYRQDPGLGLRLIYFSYDVKMKEKGDIPEGYSVSREKKERFSLILESASTNQTSMYLCASSFVGQGSSYEQYFGPGTRLTVT.

This clonotype turned up a few times. V is TRBV7-6 and J is TRBJ2-7; unclear D gene. The CDR3 totals 13 residues. CDR1 is SGHVS and CDR2 is FNYEAQ in the germline V gene. Trimming stripped 5 bases from V and 1 base from J, with 9 bases between. The CDR3, as DNA: TGTGCCAGCAGCCCCACCTCTTCCTACGAGCAGTACTTC. It specifies CASSPTSSYEQYF.

The rearrangement uses TRBV20-1 and TRBJ2-1; 7 bases are shared with TRBD1. Trimming removed 5 bases from V and 13 bases from J; junction bases left unmatched: 5. The CDR3 extends over 10 amino acids. Germline CDR1 is DFQATT and CDR2 is SNEGSKA (reference sequence). The CDR3 sequence: CSALHRGQFF. The CDR3 nucleotides read TGCAGTGCTCTACACAGGGGACAGTTCTTC.

A note on this clonotype: The missing conserved phenylalanine or tryptophan at the end of this CDR3 makes a read error likely. The chain joins TRBV6-1 to TRBJ1-4; TRBD1 is a possible D gene (6 bases). This CDR3 has 14 residues. The V end was cut by 7 bases, the J end by 7 bases, with 16 bases between. Germline CDR1 is MNHNS and CDR2 is SASEGT. DNA for the CDR3: TGTGCCAGCACCGAAACAGGGCTAGGTGAAAAACTGTTTTTG. It translates to CASTETGLGEKLFL.

The J gene is TRBJ2-1, the V gene TRBV7-6; 10 nucleotides match TRBD2. The junction had 10 bases not matched to a gene; V was cut back by 8 bases and J by 0 bases. Germline V gene lookup returns CDR1 SGHVS and CDR2 FNYEAQ. This CDR3 is built from 17 residues. The CDR3 loop reads CASGNLAGGPSYNEQFF. CDR3 nucleotides: TGTGCCAGCGGAAACTTAGCGGGGGGTCCCTCCTACAATGAGCAGTTCTTC.

By sample fraction, this clonotype is large (0.1 to 1%). V gene TRBV29-1 combines with J gene TRBJ2-3; perhaps D is TRBD1 or TRBD2 (6 bases each). Germline CDR1 and CDR2: SQVTM and ANQGSEA. V was cut by 0 bases and J by 6 bases, with 19 bases left in between. This CDR3 comprises 16 residues. CDR3 nucleotides: TGCAGCGTTGAAGATAACGGGGGCGCGGATTCTGATACGCAGTATTTT. Its translation is CSVEDNGGADSDTQYF.

This clonotype has only one observation. The rearrangement uses TRBV4-3 and TRBJ2-3; D unresolved. Trimming cost V 0 bases and J 4 bases, with 20 bases left between them. Germline V gene data show CDR1 as LGHNA and CDR2 as YSLEER. The CDR3 totals 18 residues. DNA of the CDR3: TGCGCCAGCAGCCAAGATCGTGGAACTACCTTTAGCCCAGATACGCAGTATTTT. Translating it yields CASSQDRGTTFSPDTQYF.